The rows below give T cell receptor beta chains drawn from one sample of a study of post-analysis software for immune sequencing data. TCRdb ran MiXCR on the PCR reads and lists one entry per CDR3 protein. The sample records hundreds of thousands of distinct CDR3 sequences, about 60% being singletons. Material for sequencing was blood. The receptors were sampled from a girl aged 2 to 10 with multiple sclerosis. The CDR3 runs from the conserved cysteine through the conserved F or W. D genes are given only for firm matches. The size of a clone is reported for some rows only, either as once, few or many, or as a class for expanded clones.

>-|TRBV11-3|TRBJ2-1|few|13
TGTGCCAGCAGACCTGCGGGGCACAATGAGCAGTTCTTC
CASRPAGHNEQFF
>-|TRBV12-3/TRBV12-4|TRBJ2-5|-|13
TGTGCCAGCAGTTTCGCCGGGCTAGAGACCCAGTACTTC
CASSFAGLETQYF
>-|TRBV4-3|TRBJ2-5|-|16
TGCGCCAGCAGCCAAGAACCCGCGCCGTACCAAGAGACCCAGTACTTC
CASSQEPAPYQETQYF
>-|TRBV20-1|TRBJ2-1|-|14
TGCAGTGCTACCCCGGGGGCCCTCCACAATGAGCAGTTCTTC
CSATPGALHNEQFF
>-|TRBV5-1|TRBJ2-3|-|15
TGCGCCAGCAGCTTGGGAGGTAGCACGGCAGATACGCAGTATTTT
CASSLGGSTADTQYF
>-|TRBV18|TRBJ2-4|-|15
TGTGCCAGCTCGGTGCCCCTTGGGGCCAAAAACATTCAGTACTTC
CASSVPLGAKNIQYF
>-|TRBV9|TRBJ2-1|once|16
TGTGCCAGCAGCCTTGAGGCCTTAGGGGCATACAATGAGCAGTTCTTC
CASSLEALGAYNEQFF
>TRBD1|TRBV6-5|TRBJ1-5|-|15
TGTGCCAGCAGGGGACAGGGAGGTTTCAATCAGCCCCAGCATTTT
CASRGQGGFNQPQHF
>TRBD1|TRBV5-5|TRBJ2-5|-|15
TGTGCCAGTAATACACAGGGGTTCGGCCAAGAGACCCAGTACTTC
CASNTQGFGQETQYF
>-|TRBV4-3|TRBJ2-3|-|13
TGCGCCAGCAGCCGAGCAGAGGCGGATACGCAGTATTTT
CASSRAEADTQYF
>TRBD1|TRBV20-1|TRBJ1-6|once|14
TGCAGTGCTGAGGCCGGGACAGGGCTTTCACCCCTCCACTTT
CSAEAGTGLSPLHF
>-|TRBV21-1|TRBJ2-5|-|14
TGTGCCAGCAGCCACGACTGGGGGCAAGAGACCCAGTACTTC
CASSHDWGQETQYF
>-|TRBV20-1|TRBJ1-5|-|13
TGCAGTGCTAGCGACGGAAATTATCAGCCCCAGCATTTT
CSASDGNYQPQHF
>-|TRBV7-2|TRBJ2-1|-|14
TGTGCCAGCAGCTTTGGGCTAGCGAGCGATGAGCAGTTCTTC
CASSFGLASDEQFF
>-|TRBV4-2|TRBJ1-1|-|15
TGTGCCAGCAGCCCTGGGGGGGGCGGGGACACTGAAGCTTTCTTT
CASSPGGGGDTEAFF
>-|TRBV9|TRBJ1-5|-|15
TGTGCCAGCAGCGGCGGGGATGGAGGGAATCAGCCCCAGCATTTT
CASSGGDGGNQPQHF
>-|TRBV20-1|TRBJ1-5|-|15
TGCAGTGCCTCCCTTCCGGGGGGGGGCAATCAGCCCCAGCATTTT
CSASLPGGGNQPQHF
>-|TRBV20-1|TRBJ2-5|few|13
TGCAGTGCTAGAGATCCACCCCAAGAGACCCAGTACTTC
CSARDPPQETQYF
>TRBD2|TRBV20-1|TRBJ2-3|few|14
TGCAGTGCTAGAAAGGGACTACGCACAGATACGCAGTATTTT
CSARKGLRTDTQYF
>TRBD1|TRBV29-1|TRBJ2-4|few|12
TGCAGCGGGGGACAGGACAAAAACATTCAGTACTTC
CSGGQDKNIQYF
>-|TRBV12-3/TRBV12-4|TRBJ2-7|-|13
TGTGCCAGCAGTTTAGGTTGTTTGTGTGAGCAGTACTTC
CASSLGCLCEQYF
>-|TRBV10-3|TRBJ2-3|-|16
TGTGCCATCAGTGCCTCTCACACGGGTGCGACAGATACGCAGTATTTT
CAISASHTGATDTQYF
>-|TRBV10-3|TRBJ2-3|few|15
TGTGCCATCAGCAACGATTTATCTAGCACAGATACGCAGTATTTT
CAISNDLSSTDTQYF
>-|TRBV10-3|TRBJ2-7|few|11
TGTGCCATCAGTGAGCGCTACGAGCAGTACTTC
CAISERYEQYF
>TRBD1|TRBV29-1|TRBJ1-1|-|12
TGCAGCGGGCAGGGGGCTATCACTGAAGCTTTCTTT
CSGQGAITEAFF
>-|TRBV10-3|TRBJ2-3|-|14
TGTGCCATCAGTGAGACTAGAGGGGCAGATACGCAGTATTTT
CAISETRGADTQYF
>-|TRBV12-3/TRBV12-4|TRBJ2-3|-|14
TGTGCCAGCAGTTTAGCCCAGAGCACAGATACGGAATATTTT
CASSLAQSTDTEYF
>-|TRBV20-1|TRBJ2-5|once|13
TGCAGTGCTAGAGATCCCCTCGGAGAGACCCAGTACTTC
CSARDPLGETQYF
>-|TRBV6-1|TRBJ1-2|few|16
TGTGCCAGCAGTGAAGGACCAGCAGTCAGTGTTTATGGCTACACCTTC
CASSEGPAVSVYGYTF
>-|TRBV29-1|TRBJ2-5|few|13
TGCAGCGTTGAAAGACGGGGTAGAGAGACCCAGTACTTC
CSVERRGRETQYF
>TRBD2|TRBV20-1|TRBJ2-5|-|17
TGCAGTGCTAGAGATCAAGATGGGAGGGGCCCCCAAGAGACCCAGTACTTC
CSARDQDGRGPQETQYF
>TRBD2|TRBV13|TRBJ2-3|-|16
TGTGCCAGCAGCCCAGTGGGCGGGAGAACCACAGATACGCAGTATTTT
CASSPVGGRTTDTQYF
>TRBD1|TRBV10-1|TRBJ2-7|once|15
TGCGCCAGCAGTGAGGAGGGGACAGGGGACTACGAGCAGTACTTC
CASSEEGTGDYEQYF
>-|TRBV29-1|TRBJ2-1|few|16
TGCAGCGTTGAAGGCCTACACCGTCGCTCCTACAATGAGCAGTTCTTC
CSVEGLHRRSYNEQFF
>TRBD1|TRBV7-2|TRBJ2-7|few|17
TGTGCCAGCAGCTGGACGACAGGGGGTGCGAGCTCCTACGAGCAGTACTTC
CASSWTTGGASSYEQYF
>TRBD2|TRBV10-3|TRBJ2-5|few|14
TGTGCCATCAGTCGGCGGGGGGATCAAGAGACCCAGTACTTC
CAISRRGDQETQYF
>TRBD2|TRBV20-1|TRBJ2-3|once|16
TGCAGTGCTTCATTTCTAGCGGGAGGCGAGACAGATACGCAGTATTTT
CSASFLAGGETDTQYF
>TRBD2|TRBV11-2|TRBJ2-1|-|18
TGTGCCAGCAGCTTCCCGGCTCGACTAGCGGGGCGTAGGAATGAGCAGTTCTTC
CASSFPARLAGRRNEQFF
>TRBD2|TRBV5-1|TRBJ2-7|-|16
TGCGCCAGCAGCTTGGGAGAACTAGCGGGAACCCACGAGCAGTACTTC
CASSLGELAGTHEQYF
>TRBD1|TRBV7-2|TRBJ1-5|-|13
TGTGCCAGCAGCTTCCCAGGGGGGCAGCCCCAGCATTTT
CASSFPGGQPQHF
>TRBD1|TRBV4-2|TRBJ1-4|-|15
TGTGCCAGCAGCAAAAGACAGGGCGATAATGAAAAACTGTTTTTT
CASSKRQGDNEKLFF
>-|TRBV6-5|TRBJ2-2|few|12
TGTGCCAGCAAAGGGTGGGCCGGGGAGCTGTTTTTT
CASKGWAGELFF
>-|TRBV9|TRBJ2-5|few|15
TGTGCCAGCAGCGTAGCGGTGGCCCCTCAAGAGACCCAGTACTTC
CASSVAVAPQETQYF
>-|TRBV5-1|TRBJ2-3|-|14
TGCGCCACCCGAATAGGAGGTGGCACAGATACGCAGTATTTT
CATRIGGGTDTQYF
>TRBD1|TRBV12-3/TRBV12-4|TRBJ2-1|-|14
TGTGCCAGCACCCCGGACAGGGGTATCAATGAGCAGTTCTTC
CASTPDRGINEQFF